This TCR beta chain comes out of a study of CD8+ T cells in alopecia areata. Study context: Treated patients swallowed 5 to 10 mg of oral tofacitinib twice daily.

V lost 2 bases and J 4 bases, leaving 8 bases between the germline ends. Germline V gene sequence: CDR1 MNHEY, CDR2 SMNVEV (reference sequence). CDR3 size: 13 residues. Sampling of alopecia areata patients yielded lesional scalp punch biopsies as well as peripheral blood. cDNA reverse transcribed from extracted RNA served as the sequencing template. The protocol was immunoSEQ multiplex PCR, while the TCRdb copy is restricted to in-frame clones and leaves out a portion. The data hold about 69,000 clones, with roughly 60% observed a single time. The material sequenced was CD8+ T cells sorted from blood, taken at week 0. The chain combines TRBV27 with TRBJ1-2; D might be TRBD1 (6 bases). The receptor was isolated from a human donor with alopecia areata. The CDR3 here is CASSLTGTYGYTF. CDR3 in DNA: TGTGCCAGCAGTTTAACAGGGACCTATGGCTACACCTTC.